This entry describes one TCR beta chain. Its antigen is unknown. This sample was taken from a study of beta chain features in type 1 diabetes. Study-level points and caveats: There were fewer insertions and more deletions at the VDJ junctions of type 1 diabetes patients. Patients with Type 1 diabetes showed moderately but significantly shorter TCRB CDR3s in all four CD4+ subsets. Since sequencing was performed on cDNA, cells with high TCR expression could be over-represented.

The CDR3 sequence is 16 residues long. CDR1 KGHSH and CDR2 LQKENI come from the germline V gene. The V end was cut by 0 bases, the J end by 6 bases, with 17 bases between. The whole isolated RNA underwent reverse transcription, so sequencing captured expressed TCRB transcripts. The assay was immunoSEQ multiplex PCR, and TCRdb's table has in-frame clones only and misses some. There are about 340,000 clones in the sample; approximately 8.2% occur only once, and 0.44% lies in the top ten. Purity exceeded 98% in all sorted populations. Sequencing was performed on central memory CD4+ T cells from blood. The TCR sequence derives from a woman aged 18-29 years in good health. V is TRBV18 and J is TRBJ1-1, with a tentative D call TRBD1 (6 bases). CDR3 sequence: CASSPPSAGARAEAFF. In DNA, the CDR3 is TGTGCCAGCTCACCACCCTCGGCAGGGGCGAGAGCTGAAGCTTTCTTT.